This TCR beta chain stems from a study of identical twins. TCRdb re-called the 5' RACE reads through MiXCR, storing one row per CDR3 protein. The table shows 600,000 to 850,000 distinct CDR3 sequences, with about 18% occurring only once. This clonotype was seen only a few times. The CDR3 has 15 residues. V was shortened by 4 bases and J by 0 bases, with 12 bases between the two germline ends. This sample also appeared in a second study, on T cells expressing NK-cell markers. As reported in that work: Just one sequenced donor of eight was HCMV-seronegative, while seven were seropositive.

The sample comprised PBMCs. The chain couples TRBV12-3 or TRBV12-4 to TRBJ1-1, with D perhaps TRBD1 (6 bases). The receptor was isolated from a young woman in good health. The CDR3 is CASSSQGAMNTEAFF. The CDR3, as DNA: TGTGCCAGCAGTTCACAGGGCGCTATGAACACTGAAGCTTTCTTT.